Listed here are 14 T cell receptor beta chains from one sample, sequenced in a study of technical replicates of blood from a few donors. Assay: immunoSEQ multiplex PCR; the TCRdb copy retains only in-frame clones and omits some. The table has about 100,000 clones, about 94% seen once. Sequencing was carried out using T cells isolated from PBMCs. Every receptor here comes from a human donor in good health.

The gene calls are TRBV5-4 and TRBJ2-7; 13 positions agree with TRBD2. In germline, CDR1 is SGHNT, CDR2 YYREEE (reference sequence). This CDR3 has 16 residues. The ends lost 0 bases at V and 0 bases at J; junction bases unmatched: 0. The CDR3 region has the DNA TGTGCCAGCAGCTTGGGGACTAGCGGGAGCTCCTACGAGCAGTACTTC. Translated: CASSLGTSGSSYEQYF.

The chain employs TRBV11-3 and TRBJ2-2; tentative D call: TRBD1 (6 bases). CDR1 and CDR2 from the germline V gene are SGHNT and YENEEA. The CDR3 is 15 amino acids. The ends were cut back, 3 bases at V and 0 bases at J, with 8 bases in the middle. As DNA, the CDR3 is TGTGCCAGCAGCTTTGGGGGCGCGAACACCGGGGAGCTGTTTTTT. Protein product: CASSFGGANTGELFF.

This clone has just one count. The rearrangement links TRBV7-9 to TRBJ2-3, with a possible D match to TRBD2 (5 bases). This CDR3 spans 13 amino acids. Trimming removed 5 bases at V and 3 bases at J, with 9 bases between. The germline V gene has CDR1 SEHNR and CDR2 FQNEAQ (reference sequence). CDR3 sequence (DNA): TGTGCCAGCAGCCCCACTAGTACAGATACGCAGTATTTT. Translated: CASSPTSTDTQYF.

This chain connects TRBV6-1 to TRBJ1-1, with D uncertain. This CDR3 is built from 16 residues. V was clipped by 4 bases and J by 4 bases, with 19 bases between them. CDR1 MNHNS and CDR2 SASEGT come from the germline V gene. Written as DNA, the CDR3 is TGTGCCAGCAGTGTCGCATCCGGGGAAGTCGGCACTGAAGCTTTCTTT. Its translation: CASSVASGEVGTEAFF.

J is TRBJ2-2 and V is TRBV29-1, with 7 bases aligning to TRBD1. This CDR3 comprises 17 residues. Trimming at V came to 6 bases and at J to 0 bases, leaving 13 bases not matched to a gene. Germline loops: CDR1 SQVTM, CDR2 ANQGSEA. The CDR3, as DNA: TGCAGCGTCCCCAAGGGGGCAGGGGCAGCGAACACCGGGGAGCTGTTTTTT. Residues: CSVPKGAGAANTGELFF.

The V call is TRBV28, the J call TRBJ1-6; TRBD1 might be the D (5 bases). Per germline, CDR1 MDHEN and CDR2 SYDVKM. Trimming took off 5 bases at V and 10 bases at J, with 15 bases between the two ends. There are 14 residues in the CDR3. This CDR3 is CASSVGGMASPLHF. Written as DNA, the CDR3 is TGTGCCAGCAGTGTCGGGGGTATGGCGTCACCCCTCCACTTT.

The V gene is TRBV10-1, the J gene TRBJ1-1, with a possible D match to TRBD1 (6 bases). V was trimmed by 5 bases and J by 5 bases, leaving 12 bases between them. CDR1 is WNHNN and CDR2 is SYGVQD in the germline V gene (reference sequence). This CDR3 contains 13 residues. The DNA for the CDR3 is TGCGCCAGCAGTCTAGGACAGAGTACTGAAGCTTTCTTT. It codes for CASSLGQSTEAFF.

This clone was counted a single time. The chain has TRBV6-6 and TRBJ2-7, with D possibly TRBD1 on 6 matching bases. The CDR3 covers 14 residues. Per the germline V gene, CDR1 is MNHNY and CDR2 is SVGAGI (reference sequence). Trimming took 0 bases from V and 5 from J, leaving 11 bases between them. The CDR3 DNA is TGTGCCAGCAGTTACTCGAACCAGGGGAACGAGCAGTACTTC. It encodes CASSYSNQGNEQYF.

The chain has TRBV5-4 and TRBJ2-2; 9 bases map to TRBD2. The CDR3 loop spans 15 amino acids. Germline-derived CDR1 and CDR2 are SGHNT and YYREEE (reference sequence). Germline trimming cut 4 bases from V and 9 bases from J; bases unmatched to any gene: 10. The CDR3 coding sequence is TGTGCCAGCAGCCCGACTAGCGGCTCAGTTCGGGAGCTGTTTTTT. Amino acids: CASSPTSGSVRELFF. The entire variable domain, with the rest obtained from reference TRBV5-4 and TRBJ2-2, is as follows: ETGVTQSPTHLIKTRGQQVTLRCSSQSGHNTVSWYQQALGQGPQFIFQYYREEENGRGNFPPRFSGLQFPNYSSELNVNALELDDSALYLCASSPTSGSVRELFFGEGSRLTVL.

This clone was found once. The DNA for the CDR3 is TGTGCCACCAGCAGTACAACTACAGGGGGCCCGACCTCTTATGGAAACACCATATATTTT. Translation gives CATSSTTTGGPTSYGNTIYF. The chain recombines TRBV15 with TRBJ1-3; TRBD1 agrees at 9 bases. This CDR3 contains 20 residues. Germline CDR1 reads LNHNV; CDR2 reads YYDKDF (reference sequence). V gave up 3 bases and J gave up 3 bases; unmatched junction bases: 18.

This chain links TRBV7-9 with TRBJ1-2, with no clear D. Germline lookup yields CDR1 SEHNR and CDR2 FQNEAQ (reference sequence). V lost 5 bases and J 7 bases, leaving 17 bases between the germline ends. The CDR3 covers 14 residues. CDR3 sequence reads: CASSPPNSGSGYTF. DNA for the CDR3: TGTGCCAGCAGCCCACCTAACTCGGGGTCTGGCTACACCTTC.

The chain recombines TRBV29-1 with TRBJ2-3; tentatively, D is TRBD1 (6 bases). Germline-derived CDR1 and CDR2 are SQVTM and ANQGSEA. The CDR3 has 14 residues. The V end lost 1 base, the J end lost 4 bases, and 12 bases lay between the germline ends. The CDR3 bases are TGCAGCGTTGAAGTAGTCAGGGGACCAGATACGCAGTATTTT. As protein: CSVEVVRGPDTQYF.

The J gene is TRBJ2-3, the V gene TRBV9, with 7 bases matching TRBD2. Germline V lookup: CDR1 SGDLS, CDR2 YYNGEE. This CDR3 region has 18 residues. V gave up 3 bases and J gave up 4 bases; unmatched junction bases: 17. CDR3 coding DNA: TGTGCCAGCAGCGCATCTTCGGCGGGAGTCTTATCGGCAGATACGCAGTATTTT. Amino acid sequence: CASSASSAGVLSADTQYF.

The rearrangement joins TRBV6-4 to TRBJ2-2; TRBD1 matches 8 bases. Per the germline V gene, CDR1 is MRHNA and CDR2 is SNTAGT. CDR3 length: 15 amino acids. V lost 2 bases, J lost 6 bases, and 5 bases stayed unmatched. DNA of the CDR3: TGTGCCAGCAGTGACGGACAGGGAGGAGCCGGGGAGCTGTTTTTT. Translating gives CASSDGQGGAGELFF.